This T cell receptor (beta chain) was found in a study of T-cell memory formation after mild COVID-19. Study conclusions and caveats: Mainly CM and EM harbored the contracting CD4+ clones; mainly EMRA harbored the CD8+ ones.

TCRdb passed the 5' RACE reads through MiXCR, listing each CDR3 protein once. The repertoire includes approximately 390,000 distinct CDR3 sequences, roughly 15% of them detected once, and about 22% sits in the top ten. A word on this clonotype: The antigen is unknown.

CDR3 size: 16 residues. Germline V CDR1 and CDR2: SGHTA, FQGNSA. The V end was cut by 6 bases, the J end by 5 bases, with 19 bases between. V gene TRBV7-2 combines with J gene TRBJ2-2, with D hard to call. Sequenced: PBMCs or a T cell subset sorted from them (not recorded which). This sequence was found in a man between 18 and 35 years old who had mild COVID-19 (a few samples of this study predate the infection). Cell type and time point are not known. This CDR3 is CASSSYGEPITGELFF. CDR3 DNA sequence: TGTGCCAGCAGTTCTTATGGAGAGCCGATAACCGGGGAGCTGTTTTTT.